A single sample is the source of the 18 T cell receptor beta chains below, sequenced in a study of cytomegalovirus exposure and HLA in healthy donors. Primers included in the PCR were 60 Vbeta and 13 Jbeta primers. The repertoire was sequenced with immunoSEQ multiplex PCR; TCRdb's copy has only in-frame clones and lacks some. The sample gives some 150,000 clones, about 71% of which show up once; 2.5% to 3% is in the top ten. The sequenced sample was PBMCs. The receptors were gathered from a woman between 25 and 40 years old in good health and CMV-seronegative.

This chain links TRBV6-5 with TRBJ2-3; maybe TRBD1 (6 bases). The V end lost 11 bases, the J end lost 2 bases, and 14 bases lay between the germline ends. Germline values: CDR1 MNHEY, CDR2 SVGAGI. The CDR3 sequence is 13 residues long. CDR3 amino acids: CAVSDRNTDTQYF. The DNA of the CDR3 is TGTGCCGTTTCGGACAGAAACACAGATACGCAGTATTTT.

The chain couples TRBV9 to TRBJ2-1; 9 bases line up with TRBD2. Germline trimming cut 2 bases from V and 5 bases from J; bases unmatched to any gene: 11. This CDR3 region has 17 residues. CDR1 is SGDLS and CDR2 is YYNGEE in the germline V gene. The CDR3: CASSVRLSSGANNEQFF. For the CDR3, the DNA is TGTGCCAGCAGCGTCCGACTCTCTAGCGGGGCCAACAATGAGCAGTTCTTC.

The table lists this clone with a few counts. The chain employs TRBV29-1 and TRBJ1-2, with 7 bases that match TRBD1. The V and J ends lost 4 bases and 10 bases, in that order; junction bases with no gene match: 3. CDR1 is SQVTM and CDR2 is ANQGSEA in the germline V gene. This CDR3 has 10 amino acids. The CDR3 nucleotides are TGCAGCGTTGCAGGGGGTCTCTACACCTTC. Translation: CSVAGGLYTF.

The chain couples TRBV29-1 to TRBJ1-1; perhaps TRBD1 as D (6 bases). Trimming shortened V by 1 base and J by 5 bases, and 14 bases separated the two germline ends. The CDR3 runs to 14 residues. In germline, CDR1 is SQVTM, CDR2 ANQGSEA. CDR3 DNA: TGCAGCGTTGAAGGCCCAGGGGCAGGGACTGAAGCTTTCTTT. Residues: CSVEGPGAGTEAFF. Looking up the rest from reference TRBV29-1 and TRBJ1-1 gives the full variable domain: SAVISQKPSRDICQRGTSLTIQCQVDSQVTMMFWYRQQPGQSLTLIATANQGSEATYESGFVIDKFPISRPNLTFSTLTVSNMSPEDSSIYLCSVEGPGAGTEAFFGQGTRLTVV.

This chain joins TRBV7-9 and TRBJ1-2; D call uncertain. The CDR3 covers 13 residues. The germline V and J ends were trimmed by 5 bases and 4 bases, with 11 bases remaining between them. Germline values: CDR1 SEHNR, CDR2 FQNEAQ (reference sequence). In DNA, the CDR3 is TGTGCCAGCAGCCCCCAGGCAGTCTATGGCTACACCTTC. This translates into CASSPQAVYGYTF. Supplemented by reference TRBV7-9 and TRBJ1-2, the full variable domain reads DTGVSQNPRHKITKRGQNVTFRCDPISEHNRLYWYRQTLGQGPEFLTYFQNEAQLEKSRLLSDRFSAERPKGSFSTLEIQRTEQGDSAMYLCASSPQAVYGYTFGSGTRLTVV.

The rearrangement joins TRBV7-8 to TRBJ2-7, with 7 nucleotides matching TRBD2. The CDR3 totals 14 residues. V shed 8 bases and J 0 bases; nucleotides not matched to a gene: 7. Germline CDR1 is SGHVS and CDR2 is FQNEAQ. CDR3 nucleotide sequence: TGTGCCAGCCAAGAAAGCGGGGCCTCCTACGAGCAGTACTTC. Encoded protein: CASQESGASYEQYF.

The CDR3 loop reads CASSLTGQGINGYTF. The DNA of the CDR3 is TGCGCCAGCAGCTTGACGGGACAGGGGATTAATGGCTACACCTTC. V usage is TRBV5-1 and J usage is TRBJ1-2; 10 bases fit TRBD1. The CDR3 consists of 15 residues. CDR1 and CDR2 (germline): SGHRS, YFSETQ. Trimming took 1 base from V and 6 from J; bases not matched to a gene: 6.

The genes are TRBV28 and TRBJ2-3; 11 bases agree with TRBD2. This CDR3 contains 15 residues. In germline, CDR1 is MDHEN, CDR2 SYDVKM. V was clipped by 3 bases and J by 5 bases; unmatched bases: 4. CDR3 DNA: TGTGCCAGCAGTTTTACTAGCGGGAGTGTAGATACGCAGTATTTT. Encoded protein: CASSFTSGSVDTQYF.

V gene TRBV11-3 combines with J gene TRBJ2-1, with D possibly TRBD2 on 5 matching bases. The CDR3 has 12 amino acids. V was shortened by 5 bases and J by 9 bases, with 11 bases between the two germline ends. In germline, CDR1 is SGHNT, CDR2 YENEEA. The CDR3 nucleotides are TGTGCCAGCAGCCTCCCGCGGGCTGAGCAGTTCTTC. Its protein product is CASSLPRAEQFF.

The chain links TRBV29-1 to TRBJ1-2; D unresolved. This CDR3 has 12 amino acids. Trimming removed 3 bases from V and 8 bases from J, with 13 bases in between. Germline V CDR1 and CDR2: SQVTM, ANQGSEA. The CDR3 DNA reads as TGCAGCGTTGAGTCTCGTTCCAGAGGCTACACCTTC. It yields the protein CSVESRSRGYTF.

This rearrangement joins TRBV9 to TRBJ2-7; TRBD2 is a possible D gene (6 bases). V gave up 4 bases and J gave up 4 bases, with 15 bases separating them. The V gene's germline CDR1 is SGDLS and CDR2 YYNGEE. The CDR3 has 14 residues. DNA of the CDR3: TGTGCCAGCAGCCCCGTGGGAGGAAGGTACGAGCAGTACTTC. This gives the protein CASSPVGGRYEQYF.

The chain employs TRBV18 and TRBJ2-7; D might be TRBD1 (6 bases). CDR1 is KGHSH and CDR2 is LQKENI in the germline V gene. The V end was cut by 3 bases, the J end by 6 bases, with 15 bases between. CDR3 size: 14 residues. CDR3 in amino acids: CASSPDRTTGEQYF. CDR3 DNA sequence: TGTGCCAGCTCACCTGACAGGACCACGGGCGAGCAGTACTTC.

The chain links TRBV5-1 to TRBJ1-3; D not certain. There are 13 residues in the CDR3. Looked up from germline, CDR1 is SGHRS and CDR2 is YFSETQ. The germline V and J ends were trimmed by 3 bases and 0 bases, with 4 bases remaining between them. In DNA, the CDR3 is TGCGCCAGCAGCTCTTTCTCTGGAAACACCATATATTTT. This sequence encodes CASSSFSGNTIYF.

The chain recombines TRBV29-1 with TRBJ2-1, with 8 positions matching TRBD2. Germline V CDR1 and CDR2: SQVTM, ANQGSEA. Trimming at V came to 2 bases and at J to 9 bases, leaving 12 bases not matched to a gene. The CDR3 spans 15 residues. The CDR3 reads CSVERLAGPSGEQFF. CDR3 DNA: TGCAGCGTTGAAAGGCTAGCGGGTCCTTCAGGTGAGCAGTTCTTC.

This chain connects TRBV29-1 to TRBJ1-1, with 8 bases identical to TRBD1. CDR3 length: 13 residues. In germline, CDR1 is SQVTM, CDR2 ANQGSEA. J lost 0 bases, V lost 4 bases, and 1 base had no gene match. The CDR3 sequence: CSVGTGMNTEAFF. The CDR3 DNA follows: TGCAGCGTTGGGACAGGGATGAACACTGAAGCTTTCTTT.

The chain employs TRBV15 and TRBJ1-4, with D uncertain. CDR1 and CDR2 (germline): LNHNV, YYDKDF (reference sequence). The CDR3 runs 14 residues. Between the trimmed V and J ends, which lost 0 bases and 6 bases, there was a span of 8 bases. CDR3 in amino acids: CATSRESSDEKLFF. CDR3 in DNA: TGTGCCACCAGCAGAGAATCGTCCGATGAAAAACTGTTTTTT.

In nucleotides, the CDR3 is TGTGCCAGCAGCTTCTACGATAATTCACCCCTCCACTTT. Its protein product is CASSFYDNSPLHF. V and J are TRBV5-4 and TRBJ1-6; D is undetermined. The CDR3 contains 13 residues. With 2 bases removed from V and 5 bases from J, the gap between germline ends came to 5 bases. CDR1 is SGHNT and CDR2 is YYREEE in the germline V gene (reference sequence).

The chain joins TRBV7-9 to TRBJ2-5; TRBD1 is a possible D gene (6 bases). The length of the CDR3 is 16 residues. The ends were cut back, 5 bases at V and 2 bases at J, with 18 bases in the middle. Germline loops: CDR1 SEHNR, CDR2 FQNEAQ (reference sequence). CDR3 DNA sequence: TGTGCCAGCAGCGACCTTCTTTCGACAGGACAAGAGACCCAGTACTTC. This codes for CASSDLLSTGQETQYF.